This TCR beta chain was captured in a study of shared clonotypes between healthy human individuals. Regarding the study as a whole: Some naive CD4 clonotypes, around 4.9%, turned up in common across several donors.

At deep level, the assay was performed. Clones were sequenced by immunoSEQ multiplex PCR, and TCRdb holds only the in-frame ones, with some missing. The data contain millions of clones, about 92% of them singletons. Worth noting for this clone: What it binds is not known.

This CDR3 is built from 12 residues. Trimming shortened V by 0 bases and J by 11 bases, and 10 bases separated the two germline ends. CDR1 and CDR2 from the germline V gene are MGHRA and YSYEKL. Positive CCR7 selection of CD45RO-negative cells yielded the naive CD8 cells, and terminally differentiated effector memory CD45RA+ cells were excluded. Sequencing was done on a sample of naive CD8+ T cells from PBMCs. The chain combines TRBV4-1 with TRBJ1-1; D unclear. This receptor was obtained from a man aged 18-30 years in good health. Some clones in this sample may be carry-over from other donors' samples. The CDR3 DNA sequence: TGCGCCAGCAGCCAAGACAAAACCTCGGCTTTCTTT. Residues: CASSQDKTSAFF.